The next 27 T cell receptor beta chains were all read from a single sample in a study of regulatory T cells in long-lasting Graves disease. Construction of the TCR beta libraries employed iRepertoire HTBI primers in conjunction with Arm-PCR of CDR3 regions. One entry per CDR3 protein results from TCRdb running MiXCR on the multiplex PCR reads. The sample consists of 350,000 to 500,000 distinct CDR3 sequences, around 15% of them appearing once. The time point was: newly diagnosed GD, antithyroid drugs for less than 3 months. Researchers made the TCR library from RNA that was extracted from PBMCs. This sample also appeared in a second study, on T cells in Graves' hyperthyroidism and ophthalmopathy.

Sample: peripheral blood mononuclear cells (PBMCs), taken at new diagnosis, from a patient treated with antithyroid drugs. These TCRs come from a woman under 30 with Graves disease.

The V gene is TRBV18, the J gene TRBJ2-7; the match to TRBD1 covers 12 bases. Germline CDR1 reads KGHSH; CDR2 reads LQKENI. This CDR3 has 15 amino acids. J lost 5 bases, V lost 1 base, and 3 bases had no gene match. CDR3 sequence reads: CASSPLGTGGHEQYF. DNA for the CDR3: TGTGCCAGCTCACCACTGGGGACAGGGGGCCACGAGCAGTACTTC.

J is TRBJ2-1 and V is TRBV6-1; TRBD2 matches 14 bases. The CDR3 runs 15 residues. CDR1 and CDR2 (germline): MNHNS, SASEGT. The ends lost 7 bases at V and 6 bases at J; junction bases unmatched: 5. The CDR3 nucleotides are TGTGCCAGCAATCGACTAGCGGGAGGGGGCAATGAGCAGTTCTTC. Its protein is CASNRLAGGGNEQFF.

The rearrangement uses TRBV12-3 or TRBV12-4 and TRBJ1-3; weak D call: TRBD1 (6 bases). This CDR3 region has 15 residues. The V gene lost 6 bases and the J gene lost 3 bases, with 15 bases spanning the gap. In DNA, the CDR3 is TGTGCCAGCAGACTATCACAGGGATTTGGAAACACCATATATTTT. Translation: CASRLSQGFGNTIYF.

The rearrangement joins TRBV30 to TRBJ2-3; D call uncertain. Trimming removed 3 bases at V and 5 bases at J, with 9 bases between. This CDR3 spans 12 amino acids. Germline V gene lookup returns CDR1 GTSNPN and CDR2 SVGIG (reference sequence). The CDR3: CAWRPDGDTQYF. CDR3 nucleotide sequence: TGTGCCTGGAGGCCGGACGGAGATACGCAGTATTTT.

In its sample, this clonotype was seen many times. The chain couples TRBV2 to TRBJ2-1; no definite D call. The ends were cut back, 4 bases at V and 0 bases at J, with 7 bases in the middle. CDR1 is SNHLY, CDR2 FYNNEI, per germline. The CDR3 runs to 14 residues. CDR3 residues: CASSGQISYNEQFF. CDR3 nucleotides: TGTGCCAGCAGTGGGCAGATCTCCTACAATGAGCAGTTCTTC.

This clonotype was observed at least ten times. The chain joins TRBV12-3 or TRBV12-4 to TRBJ2-7; no clear D gene. V shed 8 bases and J shed 0 bases, with 14 bases lying between them. This CDR3 has 14 amino acids. CDR3 region: CASSSADLSYEQYF. CDR3 coding DNA: TGTGCCAGCTCGTCCGCGGACCTCTCCTACGAGCAGTACTTC.

At least ten counts were recorded for this clonotype. The chain uses TRBV28 and TRBJ2-7, with no clear D. This CDR3 spans 14 amino acids. CDR1 is MDHEN, CDR2 SYDVKM, per germline. Trimming pared 7 bases from V and 3 bases from J, leaving 16 bases between. The CDR3 DNA is TGTGCCAGCAACCATATCCCTCCCAACTACGAGCAGTACTTC. Its protein is CASNHIPPNYEQYF. The whole variable domain, remainder taken from reference TRBV28 and TRBJ2-7, is DVKVTQSSRYLVKRTGEKVFLECVQDMDHENMFWYRQDPGLGLRLIYFSYDVKMKEKGDIPEGYSVSREKKERFSLILESASTNQTSMYLCASNHIPPNYEQYFGPGTRLTVT.

In its sample, this clonotype was seen a few times. The chain has TRBV4-1 and TRBJ2-7, with a tentative D call TRBD2 (5 bases). This CDR3 is built from 16 residues. With 1 base removed from V and 2 bases from J, the gap between germline ends came to 15 bases. Germline assignment: CDR1 MGHRA and CDR2 YSYEKL. The CDR3, as DNA: TGCGCCAGCAGCCAAGGCGGTCAGGAGGTTCCCTACGAGCAGTACTTC. Amino acid sequence: CASSQGGQEVPYEQYF.

There are many counts of this clonotype. The gene calls are TRBV12-3 or TRBV12-4 and TRBJ1-1; no firm D call. Trimming took off 5 bases at V and 7 bases at J, with 5 bases between the two ends. The length of the CDR3 is 10 residues. In DNA, the CDR3 is TGTGCCAGCAGTCTATATGAAGCTTTCTTT. Protein product: CASSLYEAFF.

Details on this clonotype: The CDR3 carries no conserved terminal phenylalanine or tryptophan, so it likely arises from a read error. This chain uses TRBV7-9 with TRBJ2-1; D possibly corresponds to TRBD2 (6 bases). Trimming took 3 bases from V and 0 from J, leaving 9 bases between them. Germline loops: CDR1 SEHNR, CDR2 FQNEAQ (reference sequence). This CDR3 has 15 residues. The CDR3 loop is CASSLAGSSYNEQFS. DNA for the CDR3: TGTGCCAGCAGCTTGGCGGGGAGCTCCTACAATGAGCAGTTCTCC.

This clonotype was observed many times. V usage is TRBV29-1 and J usage is TRBJ2-3, with TRBD2 matching 7 bases. Germline loops: CDR1 SQVTM, CDR2 ANQGSEA. V lost 7 bases, J lost 1 base, and 8 bases stayed unmatched. This CDR3 region has 14 residues. Here the CDR3 reads CSASGGRGTDTQYF. The CDR3 coding sequence is TGCAGCGCGTCCGGCGGGAGAGGCACAGATACGCAGTATTTT.

The table lists this clonotype with many counts. The rearrangement links TRBV28 to TRBJ1-1, with D hard to call. The CDR3 is 15 amino acids. Trimming left V 2 bases short and J 2 bases short, with 12 bases between. CDR1 is MDHEN, CDR2 SYDVKM, per germline. The CDR3: CASSLALQLNTEAFF. The CDR3 nucleotides read TGTGCCAGCAGTTTAGCCCTGCAGCTTAACACTGAAGCTTTCTTT.

This clonotype came up a few times. The rearrangement joins TRBV2 to TRBJ2-5; D is perhaps TRBD2 (5 bases). Trimming stripped 6 bases from V and 3 bases from J, with 11 bases between. CDR1 is SNHLY, CDR2 FYNNEI, per germline. The CDR3 has 13 amino acids. CDR3 in amino acids: CASRQDGKETQYF. The CDR3 DNA sequence: TGTGCCAGCAGACAAGACGGGAAAGAGACCCAGTACTTC.

This clonotype came up a few times. The chain has TRBV3-1 and TRBJ2-7; maybe TRBD2 (5 bases). The CDR3 spans 16 residues. Germline V CDR1 and CDR2: LGHDT, YNNKEL (reference sequence). V lost 4 bases, J lost 0 bases, and 16 bases lay in between. CDR3 in amino acids: CASSPPLWENSYEQYF. DNA for the CDR3: TGTGCCAGCAGCCCCCCTTTGTGGGAGAACTCCTACGAGCAGTACTTC.

This clonotype has ten or more counts. This sequence joins TRBV12-3 or TRBV12-4 and TRBJ2-1, with D unclear. The V end was cut by 3 bases, the J end by 10 bases, with 10 bases between. The CDR3 has 12 residues. The CDR3 is CASSFSSREQFF. The CDR3 nucleotides are TGTGCCAGCAGTTTTTCCAGCCGAGAGCAGTTCTTC.

This sequence joins TRBV3-1 and TRBJ2-1; D is unresolved. The CDR3 consists of 15 residues. The V end lost 0 bases, the J end lost 4 bases, and 10 bases lay between the germline ends. Germline values: CDR1 LGHDT, CDR2 YNNKEL (reference sequence). This CDR3 reads CASSQEVNLYNEQFF. CDR3 coding DNA: TGTGCCAGCAGCCAAGAAGTCAACCTTTACAATGAGCAGTTCTTC.

This clonotype was seen a few times. V usage is TRBV20-1 and J usage is TRBJ2-5; D tentatively reads TRBD1 or TRBD2 (6 bases each). CDR1 DFQATT and CDR2 SNEGSKA come from the germline V gene (reference sequence). The CDR3 totals 14 residues. Trimming removed 7 bases from V and 2 bases from J, with 17 bases in between. The CDR3 DNA reads TGCAGTGGGGGGGCGGAGGATCAGCAAGAGACCCAGTACTTC. Translation gives CSGGAEDQQETQYF.

The CDR3 DNA reads TGTGCCAGCGGACGGGGGACTTCTAGCTCTGGGGCCAACGTCCTGACTTTC. It is translated as CASGRGTSSSGANVLTF. The V gene is TRBV28, the J gene TRBJ2-6; the D gene is possibly TRBD2 (6 bases). The CDR3 runs to 17 residues. The ends were cut back, 8 bases at V and 0 bases at J, with 17 bases in the middle. The V gene's germline CDR1 is MDHEN and CDR2 SYDVKM.

This clonotype was counted many times. The J gene is TRBJ2-3, the V gene TRBV27, with 9 bases aligning to TRBD1. The trim removed 6 bases at V and 4 bases at J, leaving 5 bases unmatched. The CDR3 contains 14 residues. CDR1 and CDR2 from the germline V gene are MNHEY and SMNVEV (reference sequence). CDR3 amino acids: CASSGQGRADTQYF. The CDR3 coding sequence is TGTGCCAGCAGCGGACAGGGGAGGGCAGATACGCAGTATTTT.

J is TRBJ2-5 and V is TRBV7-2, with 10 bases aligning to TRBD1. The CDR3 consists of 17 residues. Germline lookup yields CDR1 SGHTA and CDR2 FQGNSA. Trimming cost V 10 bases and J 5 bases; bases outside gene matches: 19. CDR3 residues: CATALGDRGRGGETQYF. The CDR3, as DNA: TGTGCCACCGCCTTGGGGGACAGGGGCCGGGGAGGGGAGACCCAGTACTTC.

CDR3 nucleotides: TGCAGTGCTTCTCTAGCGGGAGGGCCGGATACGCAGTATTTT. Its translation is CSASLAGGPDTQYF. The J gene is TRBJ2-3, the V gene TRBV20-1, with 12 bases lining up with TRBD2. V shed 5 bases, J shed 6 bases, and the junction held 6 bases outside the gene matches. Germline V CDR1 and CDR2: DFQATT, SNEGSKA (reference sequence). The CDR3 extends over 14 amino acids.

This clonotype showed up many times. The chain uses TRBV28 and TRBJ2-7; TRBD1 is a possible D gene (5 bases). Trimming removed 3 bases from V and 4 bases from J, with 22 bases in between. Germline CDR1 and CDR2: MDHEN and SYDVKM. This CDR3 is 17 amino acids long. This CDR3 reads CASSLGVFDRGNYEQYF. CDR3 bases: TGTGCCAGCAGTTTGGGTGTGTTCGATAGGGGAAATTACGAGCAGTACTTC.

This clonotype was found many times. J is TRBJ2-2 and V is TRBV7-9, with D maybe TRBD1 (6 bases). The V end was cut by 8 bases, the J end by 0 bases, with 31 bases between. Per germline, CDR1 SEHNR and CDR2 FQNEAQ (reference sequence). The CDR3 spans 21 residues. The CDR3 sequence: CASLRVLSRDRWAPNTGELFF. The CDR3, as DNA: TGTGCCAGCTTGAGGGTCCTATCAAGAGACAGGTGGGCCCCGAACACCGGGGAGCTGTTTTTT. The full variable domain, rest sourced from reference TRBV7-9 and TRBJ2-2, is DTGVSQNPRHKITKRGQNVTFRCDPISEHNRLYWYRQTLGQGPEFLTYFQNEAQLEKSRLLSDRFSAERPKGSFSTLEIQRTEQGDSAMYLCASLRVLSRDRWAPNTGELFFGEGSRLTVL.

This clonotype was seen at least ten times. DNA for the CDR3: TGTGCCAGCAGCCTCTGGGGACCCGAGGAGGGAGGGCTTGGGAATGAGCAGTTCTTC. The encoded protein is CASSLWGPEEGGLGNEQFF. The chain links TRBV7-8 to TRBJ2-1; 7 bases line up with TRBD2. This CDR3 has 19 amino acids. The germline V gene has CDR1 SGHVS and CDR2 FQNEAQ. After removal of 5 bases from V and 7 bases from J, the junction contained 23 bases not matched to a gene.

The rearrangement uses TRBV12-3 or TRBV12-4 and TRBJ2-2; D gene unclear. Trimming removed 6 bases at V and 5 bases at J, with 4 bases between. The CDR3 has 11 amino acids. The CDR3, as DNA: TGTGCCAGCAGATATACCGGGGAGCTGTTTTTT. It yields the protein CASRYTGELFF.

This clonotype has a count of ten or more. V gene TRBV20-1 combines with J gene TRBJ2-5; the D gene could be TRBD1 or TRBD2 (5 bases each). Trimming took off 3 bases at V and 7 bases at J, with 9 bases between the two ends. This CDR3 contains 11 residues. Germline V gene data show CDR1 as DFQATT and CDR2 as SNEGSKA (reference sequence). The CDR3 nucleotides are TGCAGTGCTAGGGATGGGGGGACCCAGTACTTC. This codes for CSARDGGTQYF.

Worth noting for this clonotype: A read error may explain this, as a much larger clone is one base away. V and J are TRBV12-3 or TRBV12-4 and TRBJ1-1; unclear D gene. The CDR3 consists of 15 residues. The CDR3 DNA reads TGTGCCAGCAGACCCCCCTTTCCCATGAACACTGAAGCTGTCTTT. Encoded protein: CASRPPFPMNTEAVF.